Reported below is one T cell receptor (beta chain). Other DNA sequences within the sample encode an identical CDR3. Expressed TCRB transcripts were sequenced after all isolated RNA was converted to cDNA. Clones were read by immunoSEQ multiplex PCR, and TCRdb kept only the in-frame ones, dropping some. Here the sample spans around 350,000 clones, 10% to 15% being singletons. These data are taken from a study of beta chain features in type 1 diabetes. Each sorted population was over 98% pure. CDR1 is SGHTA, CDR2 FQGNSA, per germline. There are 12 residues in the CDR3. Trimming removed 2 bases at V and 4 bases at J, with 6 bases between.

The sequenced sample consisted of naive CD4+ T cells from blood. This sequence originates from a man aged 18 to 29 in good health. V gene TRBV7-2 combines with J gene TRBJ2-7, with D perhaps matching TRBD1 (5 bases). CDR3 sequence: CASSLSGYEQYF. The CDR3 bases are TGTGCCAGCAGCTTATCAGGGTACGAGCAGTACTTC.